The T cell receptor beta chain described here comes from a study of T cell changes during pregnancy in multiple sclerosis. Some clones are missing from TCRdb's copy, which holds only in-frame ones; the method was immunoSEQ multiplex PCR. The data hold about 130,000 clones, with roughly 95% observed a single time. This CDR3 contains 15 residues. V lost 0 bases and J lost 4, with 12 bases in between. The germline CDR1 and CDR2 sequences are MGHRA and YSYEKL. V usage is TRBV4-1 and J usage is TRBJ1-2; the D is unclear. The specimen comprised peripheral blood, sampled after pregnancy. The sequence came from a female donor with multiple sclerosis, enrolled in a pregnancy study. The CDR3 DNA follows: TGCGCCAGCAGCCAAGACGACTTCCCCCGCTATGGCTACACCTTC. This gives the protein CASSQDDFPRYGYTF.